A single sample is the source of the 26 T cell receptor beta chains below, sequenced in a study of identical twins (dated by TCRdb to about 2016). Libraries were prepared through 5' RACE. This sample was sequenced with an Illumina HiSeq 2000. TCRdb passed the public sequencing reads through fastp at Q25 and MiXCR, retaining productive beta sequences. Every entry covers one CDR3 protein and lists the most common genes and DNA from its rows. The sample table shows roughly 1.6 million distinct CDR3 sequences, and about 32% are seen once. Jointly, the top ten make up roughly 0.3% of the sample. Sequenced input: cord blood. The source of these receptors is a newborn girl in good health.

This clonotype came up a few times. A much larger clone differs by one base, so this may be a read error. The chain uses TRBV7-9 and TRBJ1-1, with 8 bases that match TRBD1. The CDR3 totals 13 residues. Germline CDR1 is SEHNR and CDR2 is FQNEAQ (reference sequence). V lost 6 bases and J lost 3; bases outside the gene matches: 3. CDR3 residues: CASRLTGDTEAFF. The CDR3 DNA reads TGTGCCAGCAGGTTGACAGGGGACACTGAAGCTTTCTTT.

This clonotype was observed once. A much bigger clone sits one base away, suggesting this may be a read error. The chain is built from TRBV10-3 and TRBJ1-1; maybe TRBD1 (5 bases). V lost 4 bases to trimming and J lost 3 bases, with 6 bases between them. This CDR3 comprises 12 residues. Germline values: CDR1 ENHRY, CDR2 SYGVKD. The chain's CDR3 is CAISARDTEAFF. CDR3 sequence (DNA): TGTGCCATCAGTGCCAGGGACACTGAAGCTTTCTTT.

This clonotype occurred a few times. The J gene is TRBJ2-1, the V gene TRBV7-2; 7 nucleotides align to TRBD2. The CDR3 runs 16 residues. J was trimmed by 2 bases and V by 1 base; bases with no gene match: 5. CDR1 and CDR2 (germline): SGHTA, FQGNSA. The CDR3: CASSLGPSGPYNEQFF. CDR3 bases: TGTGCCAGCAGCTTAGGTCCTAGCGGTCCCTACAATGAGCAGTTCTTC. The full variable domain, rest sourced from reference TRBV7-2 and TRBJ2-1, is GAGVSQSPSNKVTEKGKDVELRCDPISGHTALYWYRQSLGQGLEFLIYFQGNSAPDKSGLPSDRFSAERTGGSVSTLTIQRTQQEDSAVYLCASSLGPSGPYNEQFFGPGTRLTVL.

V is TRBV20-1 and J is TRBJ1-6; a possible D gene is TRBD1 (5 bases). The CDR3 runs to 13 residues. Germline V gives CDR1 DFQATT, CDR2 SNEGSKA (reference sequence). The germline V and J ends were trimmed by 6 bases and 6 bases, with 12 bases remaining between them. CDR3 coding DNA: TGCAGTGCCCACCGGGACGCTAATTCACCCCTCCACTTT. Translated, it gives CSAHRDANSPLHF.

Ten or more counts support this clonotype. This sequence joins TRBV5-6 and TRBJ1-2; maybe TRBD1 (6 bases). From germline, CDR1 is SGHDT and CDR2 YYEEEE. V lost 4 bases and J lost 4, with 8 bases in between. The CDR3 consists of 12 residues. The CDR3 nucleotides read TGTGCCAGCAGCGCGGACAGCTATGGCTACACCTTC. Translating gives CASSADSYGYTF.

For this clonotype: Relative to the germline gene, one junction end is altered; a read error may explain this. For the CDR3, the DNA is TGTGGCAGCAGTTTACTAGCGGGGGGCTACAATGAGCAGTACTTC. It translates to CGSSLLAGGYNEQYF. The V and J genes are TRBV12-3 or TRBV12-4 and TRBJ2-7; 12 bases fit TRBD2. CDR3 length: 15 amino acids.

The chain combines TRBV7-6 with TRBJ1-1, with D perhaps TRBD1 (6 bases). This CDR3 is 15 amino acids long. In germline, CDR1 is SGHVS, CDR2 FNYEAQ. The V end lost 1 base, the J end lost 4 bases, and 13 bases lay between the germline ends. This CDR3 reads CASSLDPGASTEAFF. CDR3 nucleotides: TGTGCCAGCAGCTTAGATCCGGGGGCAAGCACTGAAGCTTTCTTT.

The J gene is TRBJ2-3, the V gene TRBV5-1, with 10 bases lining up with TRBD1. This CDR3 contains 16 residues. Germline values: CDR1 SGHRS, CDR2 YFSETQ. The junction had 7 bases not matched to a gene; V was cut back by 4 bases and J by 2 bases. The CDR3 DNA reads TGCGCCAGCAGCCTCGGACAGGGGGTTCCCACAGATACGCAGTATTTT. Amino acid sequence: CASSLGQGVPTDTQYF. The full variable domain, in which reference TRBV5-1 and TRBJ2-3 provide the parts outside the CDR3, is KAGVTQTPRYLIKTRGQQVTLSCSPISGHRSVSWYQQTPGQGLQFLFEYFSETQRNKGNFPGRFSGRQFSNSRSEMNVSTLELGDSALYLCASSLGQGVPTDTQYFGPGTRLTVL.

CDR3 protein: CASSFGENQPQHF. CDR3 DNA: TGCGCCAGCAGCTTTGGGGAGAATCAGCCCCAGCATTTT. The rearrangement joins TRBV5-1 to TRBJ1-5; D call uncertain. The germline V gene has CDR1 SGHRS and CDR2 YFSETQ. The CDR3 spans 13 residues. The V end lost 2 bases, the J end lost 4 bases, and 7 bases lay between the germline ends.

With respect to this clonotype: Because the CDR3's place on the DNA is in doubt, the DNA is left out and the CDR3 is given as listed by TCRdb. The rearrangement uses TRBV29-1 and TRBJ1-2. The CDR3 contains 10 residues when both ends are counted. Germline values: CDR1 SQVTM, CDR2 ANQGSEA. The CDR3 loop is CSVDNYGCTF.

The chain recombines TRBV28 with TRBJ2-7; D uncertain. CDR3 length: 11 residues. Germline CDR1 MDHEN, CDR2 SYDVKM. Trimming took 10 bases from V and 3 from J, leaving 10 bases between them. The CDR3, as DNA: TGTGCCACCCTTGCGGACTACGAGCAGTACTTC. Its protein product is CATLADYEQYF.

The chain uses TRBV7-9 and TRBJ2-3; D remains ambiguous. The germline CDR1 and CDR2 sequences are SEHNR and FQNEAQ (reference sequence). Between the trimmed V and J ends, which lost 4 bases and 6 bases, there was a span of 17 bases. CDR3 length: 15 residues. The chain's CDR3 is CASSSKPPSRDTQYF. In DNA, the CDR3 is TGTGCCAGCAGCTCTAAACCCCCCTCGCGGGATACGCAGTATTTT.

This clonotype turned up a few times. The chain is built from TRBV12-3 or TRBV12-4 and TRBJ1-1, with 8 bases fitting TRBD1. V lost 3 bases to trimming and J lost 1 base; unmatched junction nucleotides: 4. This CDR3 has 15 residues. CDR3 nucleotide sequence: TGTGCCAGCAGTTTCGGGGACAGGAAGAACACTGAAGCTTTCTTT. Encoded protein: CASSFGDRKNTEAFF.

The rearrangement links TRBV14 to TRBJ2-7; the D is unclear. The CDR3 sequence is 14 residues long. Germline V CDR1 and CDR2: SGHDN, FVKESK. The V end was cut by 1 base, the J end by 7 bases, with 14 bases between. The CDR3 coding sequence is TGTGCCAGCAGCCAAGTATCAGGCCCGCTTGAGCAGTACGTC. The encoded protein is CASSQVSGPLEQYV.

This clonotype was seen more than once but under ten times. The gene calls are TRBV20-1 and TRBJ1-2; D gene unclear. This CDR3 is 13 amino acids long. CDR1 and CDR2 from the germline V gene are DFQATT and SNEGSKA (reference sequence). The ends were cut back, 6 bases at V and 1 base at J, with 12 bases in the middle. CDR3 coding DNA: TGCAGTGCCCCTGGACCGTTTAACTATGGCTACACCTTC. It is translated as CSAPGPFNYGYTF.

This clonotype was recorded a few times. The chain employs TRBV20-1 and TRBJ1-2, with 8 bases identical to TRBD1. The CDR3 length is 13 residues. With 4 bases clipped from V and 8 bases from J, the junction kept 9 bases outside the gene matches. The germline V gene has CDR1 DFQATT and CDR2 SNEGSKA (reference sequence). CDR3 sequence reads: CSATRQGRRGYTF. The DNA for the CDR3 is TGCAGTGCTACCCGACAGGGGCGACGAGGCTACACCTTC.

This clonotype was detected only a few times. The chain couples TRBV20-1 to TRBJ2-1, with D maybe TRBD1 (6 bases). This CDR3 is built from 15 residues. The germline CDR1 and CDR2 sequences are DFQATT and SNEGSKA (reference sequence). Deletions cut 5 bases from V and 1 base from J, with 15 bases between. CDR3 in DNA: TGCAGTGCTCCGAAGACAGGTTTATCCTACAATGAGCAGTTCTTC. This translates into CSAPKTGLSYNEQFF.

The genes are TRBV5-1 and TRBJ2-3, with a weak D call TRBD1 (5 bases). V was pared by 2 bases and J by 4 bases, with 17 bases between. This CDR3 region has 16 residues. The V gene's germline CDR1 is SGHRS and CDR2 YFSETQ. The CDR3 DNA sequence: TGCGCCAGCAGCTTAGACAGCCGGGCAGTTGCAGATACGCAGTATTTT. Encoded protein: CASSLDSRAVADTQYF.

This clonotype appeared a few times. The gene calls are TRBV11-2 and TRBJ2-1, with D perhaps matching TRBD1 (5 bases). Trimming shortened V by 3 bases and J by 5 bases, and 11 bases separated the two germline ends. CDR1 is SGHAT and CDR2 is FQNNGV in the germline V gene. The CDR3 extends over 14 amino acids. This CDR3 is CASSLGHRDNEQFF. CDR3 coding DNA: TGTGCCAGCAGCTTGGGGCATAGAGACAATGAGCAGTTCTTC.

The chain joins TRBV20-1 to TRBJ1-5, with 9 bases matching TRBD1. J was trimmed by 5 bases and V by 5 bases; bases with no gene match: 7. CDR1 is DFQATT and CDR2 is SNEGSKA in the germline V gene (reference sequence). The CDR3 runs 14 residues. The CDR3 loop is CSAGTGSGDQPQHF. In DNA, the CDR3 is TGCAGTGCTGGGACAGGGAGCGGCGATCAGCCCCAGCATTTT.

The chain joins TRBV24-1 to TRBJ2-1; D may be TRBD2 (6 bases). The CDR3 runs 14 residues. CDR1 KGHDR and CDR2 SFDVKD come from the germline V gene. V lost 3 bases and J 9 bases, leaving 14 bases between the germline ends. The CDR3 here is CATSDHPIGGEQFF. CDR3 bases: TGTGCCACCAGTGATCACCCTATCGGGGGTGAGCAGTTCTTC.

The chain couples TRBV20-1 to TRBJ2-7; D may be TRBD2 (6 bases). Germline V gene data show CDR1 as DFQATT and CDR2 as SNEGSKA (reference sequence). The CDR3 consists of 17 residues. V was trimmed by 3 bases and J by 7 bases, leaving 28 bases between them. CDR3 DNA: TGCAGTGCTAGTCGGGCGGGGACGCTGAGCTCCTACAATGAGCAGTACTTC. It codes for CSASRAGTLSSYNEQYF.

In this sample, this clonotype turned up a few times. The chain uses TRBV25-1 and TRBJ1-1; no firm D call. V lost 6 bases and J lost 9, with 11 bases in between. There are 11 residues in the CDR3. The germline V gene has CDR1 MGHDK and CDR2 SYGVNS. DNA for the CDR3: TGTGCCAGCAGGACGAATGTACAAGCTTTCTTT. Translated: CASRTNVQAFF.

CDR3 coding DNA: TGTGCCAGCAGACCGCACAGCATCCGGGCCCTGCATTTT. Translating it yields CASRPHSIRALHF. The V and J genes are TRBV6-5 and TRBJ1-5; no reliable D call. The V gene lost 6 bases and the J gene lost 15 bases, with 21 bases spanning the gap. CDR1 MNHEY and CDR2 SVGAGI come from the germline V gene. This CDR3 is 13 amino acids long.

This sequence joins TRBV10-3 and TRBJ1-1; TRBD1 agrees at 10 bases. V dropped 8 bases and J dropped 10; count of bases not matched to a gene: 7. The CDR3 consists of 12 residues. Germline CDR1 and CDR2: ENHRY and SYGVKD. The CDR3 sequence: CAIGGTGVGAFF. CDR3 coding DNA: TGTGCCATCGGGGGGACAGGGGTTGGAGCTTTCTTT.

The gene calls are TRBV3-1 and TRBJ2-5, with TRBD2 identical over 8 bases. Germline CDR1 reads LGHDT; CDR2 reads YNNKEL (reference sequence). The CDR3 contains 15 residues. Trimming took 4 bases from V and 4 from J; bases not matched to a gene: 8. The CDR3 DNA follows: TGTGCCAGCAGCCCTTGGACTAGCCGAATAGAGACCCAGTACTTC. As protein: CASSPWTSRIETQYF.